The sequence of this TCR beta chain was determined in a study of cytomegalovirus exposure and HLA in healthy donors. From germline, CDR1 is SQVTM and CDR2 ANQGSEA. Deletions cut 2 bases from V and 2 bases from J, with 8 bases between. The CDR3 consists of 13 residues. This PCR relied on a set of 60 Vbeta primers and 13 Jbeta primers. Produced via immunoSEQ multiplex PCR; TCRdb's table is partial and in-frame only. The sample has about 120,000 clones, around 74% seen once. The V gene is TRBV29-1, the J gene TRBJ2-3, with a tentative D call TRBD2 (5 bases). The sequencing sample was made of PBMCs. The clonotype was recovered from a man in his sixties in good health and CMV-seropositive. CDR3 in DNA: TGCAGCGTTGAAACTAGACACACAGATACGCAGTATTTT. It translates to CSVETRHTDTQYF.